A selection of T cell receptor beta chains follows, all from one sample in a study of human T cells and chemical hapten exposure. TCRdb itself ran the reads through MiXCR, one entry per CDR3 protein. The repertoire has about 120,000 distinct CDR3 sequences, over 7% of them found once; the top ten carry about 1.4%. What was sequenced was whole blood. The source is a human donor in good health. Some clones in this sample may be carry-over from other donors' samples. CDR3s leave out the opening cysteine and the closing phenylalanine or tryptophan. A D gene is named only where the DNA matches it firmly.

>TRBJ1-5|TRBV20-1|16|TRBD1
SAKSRTGVPFSNQPQH
>TRBJ2-7|TRBV6-5|12|TRBD2
ASRTLQARGEQY
>TRBJ1-2|TRBV13|13|NA
ASSLESTDNYGYT
>TRBJ2-1|TRBV5-6|11|TRBD1
ASIGTAYNEQF
>TRBJ1-5|TRBV5-4|14|NA
ASSLDRGADNQPQH
>TRBJ1-1|TRBV10-2|16|TRBD1
ASRPGTGGIRRNTEAF
>TRBJ1-3|TRBV14|13|TRBD1
ASSRDSLSGNTIY
>TRBJ2-7|TRBV10-3|11|NA
AISESKENEQY
>TRBJ2-5|TRBV5-4|14|TRBD2
ASSLRLAGGQETQY
>TRBJ1-3|TRBV20-1|15|NA
SARPGFGGRSGNTIY
>TRBJ1-6|TRBV2|14|NA
ASSPSGSSYNSPLH
>TRBJ1-4|TRBV20-1|11|TRBD1
SAPTGEGEKLF
>TRBJ1-1|TRBV6-2/TRBV6-3|13|NA
ASSYSSGGDTEAF
>TRBJ2-7|TRBV7-9|13|TRBD2
ASRKGTSGSYEQY
>TRBJ2-3|TRBV7-9|13|TRBD1
ASSLRDRGTDTQY
>TRBJ1-2|TRBV5-1|11|NA
ASSLTTSGGYT
>TRBJ1-4|TRBV5-6|14|NA
ASSADPPGTNEKLF